The clone carrying this T cell receptor beta chain was seen more than once but under ten times. Its antigen is unknown. The data were obtained in a study of T-cell reconstitution after alpha-beta-depleted transplantation in children. This sample's TCRbeta library carried unique molecular identifier barcodes. TCRdb analysed the PCR reads with MiXCR anew, one entry per CDR3 protein. The table lists hundreds of thousands of distinct CDR3 sequences, approximately 22% of them singletons, with 11% to 15% in the top ten. Broader study findings: Newly produced T cells mostly accounted for T-cell counts and diversity one year post-transplant.

The sequence was obtained from a boy in the first two years of life who had a stem cell transplant for acute myeloid leukemia, so the T cells may come from the graft donor. Sequencing used PBMCs, mostly from graft donor cells, obtained 360 days after TCRalphabeta/CD19-depleted stem cell transplant.

CDR3 loop: CASSVGPWETVQRGTDTQYF. DNA for the CDR3: TGTGCCAGCAGCGTAGGCCCATGGGAGACTGTTCAGCGGGGCACAGATACGCAGTATTTT. This chain links TRBV9 with TRBJ2-3; D is possibly TRBD2 (6 bases). The CDR3 runs to 20 residues. CDR1 and CDR2 from the germline V gene are SGDLS and YYNGEE. Trimming took off 0 bases at V and 1 base at J, with 24 bases between the two ends.